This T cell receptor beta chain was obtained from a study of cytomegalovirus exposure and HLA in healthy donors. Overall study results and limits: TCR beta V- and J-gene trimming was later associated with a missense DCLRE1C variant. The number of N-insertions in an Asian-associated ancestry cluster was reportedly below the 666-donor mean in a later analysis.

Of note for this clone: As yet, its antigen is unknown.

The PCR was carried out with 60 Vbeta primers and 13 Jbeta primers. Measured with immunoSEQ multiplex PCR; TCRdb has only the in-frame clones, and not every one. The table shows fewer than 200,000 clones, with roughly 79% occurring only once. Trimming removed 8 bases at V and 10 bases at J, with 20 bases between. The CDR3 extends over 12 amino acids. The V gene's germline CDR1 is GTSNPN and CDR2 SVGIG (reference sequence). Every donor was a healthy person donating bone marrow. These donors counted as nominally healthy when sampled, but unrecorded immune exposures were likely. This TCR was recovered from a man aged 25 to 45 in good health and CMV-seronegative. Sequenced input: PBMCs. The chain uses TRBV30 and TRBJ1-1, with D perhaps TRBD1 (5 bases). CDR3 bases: TGTGCCGGAGGGGATCGGGCACGGGGAGCTTTCTTT. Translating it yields CAGGDRARGAFF.